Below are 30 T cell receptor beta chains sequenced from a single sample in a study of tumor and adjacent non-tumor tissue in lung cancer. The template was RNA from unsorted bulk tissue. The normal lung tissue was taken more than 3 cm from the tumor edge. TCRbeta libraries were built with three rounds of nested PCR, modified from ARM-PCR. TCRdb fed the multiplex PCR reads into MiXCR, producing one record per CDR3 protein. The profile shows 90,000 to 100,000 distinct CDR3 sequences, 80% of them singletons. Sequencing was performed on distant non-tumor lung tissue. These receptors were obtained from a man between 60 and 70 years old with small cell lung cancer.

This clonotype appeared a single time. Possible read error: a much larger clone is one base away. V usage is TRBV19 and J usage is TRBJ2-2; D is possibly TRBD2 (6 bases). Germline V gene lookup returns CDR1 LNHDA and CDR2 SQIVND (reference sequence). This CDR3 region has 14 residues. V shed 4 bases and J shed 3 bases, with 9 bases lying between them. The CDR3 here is CASSKLADTGELFF. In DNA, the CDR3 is TGTGCCAGTAGTAAACTAGCAGACACCGGGGAGCTGTTTTTT.

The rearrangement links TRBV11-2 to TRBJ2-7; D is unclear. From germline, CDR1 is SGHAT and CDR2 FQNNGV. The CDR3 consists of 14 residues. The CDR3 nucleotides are TGTGCCAGCAGCCCCTATTTGACCTCCTACGAGCAATACGTC. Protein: CASSPYLTSYEQYV.

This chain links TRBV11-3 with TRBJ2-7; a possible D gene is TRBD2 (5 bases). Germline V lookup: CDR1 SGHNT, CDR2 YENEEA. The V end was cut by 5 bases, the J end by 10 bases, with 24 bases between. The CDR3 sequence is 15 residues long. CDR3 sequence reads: CASSQRPGSVMDQYF. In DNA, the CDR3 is TGTGCCAGCAGCCAGAGGCCGGGATCTGTGATGGATCAGTACTTC.

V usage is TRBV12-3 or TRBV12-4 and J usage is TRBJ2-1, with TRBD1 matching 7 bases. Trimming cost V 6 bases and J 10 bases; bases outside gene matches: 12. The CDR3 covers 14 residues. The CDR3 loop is CASSISLQGNEQFF. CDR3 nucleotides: TGTGCCAGCAGCATTAGTCTACAGGGGAACGAGCAGTTCTTC.

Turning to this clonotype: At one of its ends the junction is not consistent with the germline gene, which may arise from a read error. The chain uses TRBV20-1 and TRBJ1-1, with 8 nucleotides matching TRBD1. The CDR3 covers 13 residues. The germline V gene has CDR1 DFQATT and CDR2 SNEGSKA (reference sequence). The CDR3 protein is CSVWDRTNTEAVF. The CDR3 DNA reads TGCAGTGTGTGGGACAGGACTAACACTGAAGCTGTCTTT.

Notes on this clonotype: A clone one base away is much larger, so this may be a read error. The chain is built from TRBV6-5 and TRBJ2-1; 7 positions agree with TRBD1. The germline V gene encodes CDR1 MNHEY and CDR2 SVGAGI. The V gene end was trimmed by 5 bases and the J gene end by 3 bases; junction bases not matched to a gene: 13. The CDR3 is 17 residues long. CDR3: CASSTNRGGSYYNEQFF. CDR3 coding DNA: TGTGCCAGCAGTACGAACAGGGGCGGAAGCTACTACAATGAGCAGTTCTTC.

For the CDR3, the DNA is TGCGCCAGCAGCCTTCGTGGTAGCGGGACCTTGATGGAACAGTTCTTC. This sequence encodes CASSLRGSGTLMEQFF. The gene calls are TRBV4-1 and TRBJ2-1; TRBD2 matches at 8 bases. CDR3 length: 16 residues. The ends lost 4 bases at V and 13 bases at J; junction bases unmatched: 18. Germline CDR1 MGHRA, CDR2 YSYEKL.

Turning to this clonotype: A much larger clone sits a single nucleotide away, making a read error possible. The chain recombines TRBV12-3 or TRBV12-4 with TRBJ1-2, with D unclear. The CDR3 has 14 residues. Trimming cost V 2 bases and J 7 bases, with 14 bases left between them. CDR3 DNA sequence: TGTGCCAGCAGTTTAACCCCCTCTAAGTCTGGCTACACCTTC. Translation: CASSLTPSKSGYTF.

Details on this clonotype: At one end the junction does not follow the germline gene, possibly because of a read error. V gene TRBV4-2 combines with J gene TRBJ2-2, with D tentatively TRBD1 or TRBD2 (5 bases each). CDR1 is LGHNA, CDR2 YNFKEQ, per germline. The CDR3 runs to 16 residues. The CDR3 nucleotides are TGTGCCAGCAGCCAAGATCCGAGGGTCAACACCGGGGACCTGTTCTTT. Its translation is CASSQDPRVNTGDLFF.

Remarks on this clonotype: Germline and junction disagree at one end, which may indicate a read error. Here the CDR3 DNA reads TGCGCCATCAGCCAAGACAGTCTGGTGGGGCTTGAGCCCCAGCATTTT. Protein product: CAISQDSLVGLEPQHF. V gene TRBV4-1 combines with J gene TRBJ1-5; a weak D match, TRBD1 (5 bases). The germline V gene encodes CDR1 MGHRA and CDR2 YSYEKL. This CDR3 is 16 amino acids long.

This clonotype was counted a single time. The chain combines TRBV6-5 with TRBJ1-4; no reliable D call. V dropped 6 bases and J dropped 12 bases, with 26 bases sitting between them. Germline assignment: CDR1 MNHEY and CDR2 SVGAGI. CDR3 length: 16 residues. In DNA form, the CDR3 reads TGTGCCAGCAGCACCAAGAATTCAGCAACTAATAAACAACTGTTTTTT. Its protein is CASSTKNSATNKQLFF.

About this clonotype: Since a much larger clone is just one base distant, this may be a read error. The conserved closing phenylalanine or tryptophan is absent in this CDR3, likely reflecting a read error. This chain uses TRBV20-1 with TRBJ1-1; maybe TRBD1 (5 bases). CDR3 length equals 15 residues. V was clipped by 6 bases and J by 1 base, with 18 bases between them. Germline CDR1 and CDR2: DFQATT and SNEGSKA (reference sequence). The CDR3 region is CSASNYQGTNTEAFS. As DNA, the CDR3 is TGCAGTGCCAGTAACTATCAGGGAACGAACACTGAAGCTTTCTCT.

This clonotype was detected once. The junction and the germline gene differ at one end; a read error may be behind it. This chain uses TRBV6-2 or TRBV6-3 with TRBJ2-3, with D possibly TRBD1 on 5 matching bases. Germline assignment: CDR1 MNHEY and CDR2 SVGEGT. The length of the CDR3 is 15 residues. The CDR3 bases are TGTGCCATCAGTTACCTTAAAGGGGATACAGATACGCAGTATTTT. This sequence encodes CAISYLKGDTDTQYF.

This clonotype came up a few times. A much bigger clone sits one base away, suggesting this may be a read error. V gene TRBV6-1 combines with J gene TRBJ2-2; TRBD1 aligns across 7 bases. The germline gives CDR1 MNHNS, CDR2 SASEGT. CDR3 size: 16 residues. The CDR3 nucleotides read TGTGCCAGCAGGACGGGGCAAGACAGGGTTACCGGGAAGCTGTTTTTT. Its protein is CASRTGQDRVTGKLFF.

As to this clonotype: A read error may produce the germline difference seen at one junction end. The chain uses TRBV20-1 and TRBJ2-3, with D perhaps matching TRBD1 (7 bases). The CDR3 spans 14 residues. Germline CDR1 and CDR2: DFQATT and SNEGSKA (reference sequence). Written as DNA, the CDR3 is TGCAATGCTAGAGATCAGGGGGGCTCAGATACGAAGTATTTT. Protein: CNARDQGGSDTKYF.

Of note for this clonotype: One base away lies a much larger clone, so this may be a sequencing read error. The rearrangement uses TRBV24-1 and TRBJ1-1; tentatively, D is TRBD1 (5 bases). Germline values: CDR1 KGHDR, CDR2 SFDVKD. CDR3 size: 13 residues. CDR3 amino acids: CVTSDGTRFGAFF. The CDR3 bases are TGTGTCACCAGTGATGGGACTCGATTTGGAGCTTTCTTT.

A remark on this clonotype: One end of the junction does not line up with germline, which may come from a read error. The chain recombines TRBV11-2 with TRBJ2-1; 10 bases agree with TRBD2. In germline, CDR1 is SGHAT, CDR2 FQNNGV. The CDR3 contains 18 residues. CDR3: CASSLGVAGGYYYYEQFF. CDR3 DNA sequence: TGTGCCAGCAGCCTAGGAGTAGCGGGAGGCTACTACTACTATGAGCAATTCTTC. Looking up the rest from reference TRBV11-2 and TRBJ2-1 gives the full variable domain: EAGVAQSPRYKIIEKRQSVAFWCNPISGHATLYWYQQILGQGPKLLIQFQNNGVVDDSQLPKDRFSAERLKGVDSTLKIQPAKLEDSAVYLCASSLGVAGGYYYYEQFFGPGTRLTVL.

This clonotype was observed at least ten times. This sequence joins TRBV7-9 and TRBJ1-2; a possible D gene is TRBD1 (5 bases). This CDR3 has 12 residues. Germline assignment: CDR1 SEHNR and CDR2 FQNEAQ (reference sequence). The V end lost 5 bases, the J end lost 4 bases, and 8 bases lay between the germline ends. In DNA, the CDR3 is TGTGCCAGCAGCGCAACAGGCTATGGCTACACCTTC. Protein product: CASSATGYGYTF.

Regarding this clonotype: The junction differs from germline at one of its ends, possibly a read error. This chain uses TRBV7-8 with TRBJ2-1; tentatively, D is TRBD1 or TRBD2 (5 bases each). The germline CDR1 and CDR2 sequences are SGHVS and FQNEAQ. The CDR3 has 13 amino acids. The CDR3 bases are TGTGCCAGCAACTCACTTCGGGACGGGGAGCGGTTCTTC. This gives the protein CASNSLRDGERFF.

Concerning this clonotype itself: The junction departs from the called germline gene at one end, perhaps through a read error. The CDR3 protein is CANSLRHSNPEQYF. CDR3 in DNA: TGTGCCAACAGCTTGAGGCATAGCAATCCCGAACAGTACTTC. This chain connects TRBV5-6 to TRBJ2-7; D gene uncertain. Germline V CDR1 and CDR2: SGHDT, YYEEEE. The CDR3 consists of 14 residues.

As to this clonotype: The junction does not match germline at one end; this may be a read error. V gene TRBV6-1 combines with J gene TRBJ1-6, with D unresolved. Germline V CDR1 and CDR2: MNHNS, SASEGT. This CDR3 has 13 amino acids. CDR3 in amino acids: CASSGLQGSPLQF. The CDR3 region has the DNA TGTGCCAGCAGTGGACTTCAAGGTTCACCCCTCCAATTT.

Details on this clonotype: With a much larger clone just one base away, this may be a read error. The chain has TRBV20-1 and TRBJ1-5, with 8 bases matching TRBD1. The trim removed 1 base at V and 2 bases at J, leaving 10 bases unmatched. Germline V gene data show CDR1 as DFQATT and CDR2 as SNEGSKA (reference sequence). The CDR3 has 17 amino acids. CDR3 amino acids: CSARGDRRNLGNQPQHF. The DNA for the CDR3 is TGCAGTGCTAGAGGGGACAGGAGGAATCTGGGCAATCAGCCCCAGCATTTT.

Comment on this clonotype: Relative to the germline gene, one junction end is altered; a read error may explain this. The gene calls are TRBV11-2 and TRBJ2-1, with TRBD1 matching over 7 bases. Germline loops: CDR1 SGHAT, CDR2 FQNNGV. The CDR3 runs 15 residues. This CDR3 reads CASSNDRVSYNEQLF. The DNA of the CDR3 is TGTGCCAGCAGCAACGACAGGGTTTCCTACAATGAGCAGCTCTTC.

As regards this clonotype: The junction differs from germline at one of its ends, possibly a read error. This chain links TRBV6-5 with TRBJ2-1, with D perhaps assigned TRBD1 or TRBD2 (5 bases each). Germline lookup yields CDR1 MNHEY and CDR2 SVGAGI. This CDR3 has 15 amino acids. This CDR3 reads CASSYSGGVGNRQFF. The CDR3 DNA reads TGCGCCAGCAGTTACTCTGGGGGAGTGGGTAATAGGCAGTTCTTC.

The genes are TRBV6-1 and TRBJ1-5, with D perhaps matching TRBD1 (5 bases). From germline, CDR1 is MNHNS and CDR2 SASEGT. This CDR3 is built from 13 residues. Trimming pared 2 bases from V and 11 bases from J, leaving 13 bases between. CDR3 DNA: TGTGCCAGCAGTGAACGGGGGTGGCAGTCCCAGCATTTT. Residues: CASSERGWQSQHF.

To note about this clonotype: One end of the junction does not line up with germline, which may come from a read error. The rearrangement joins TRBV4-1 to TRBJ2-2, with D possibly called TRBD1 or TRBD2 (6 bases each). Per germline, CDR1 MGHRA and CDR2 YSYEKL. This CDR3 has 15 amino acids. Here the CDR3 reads CASSSRGLYTGELFF. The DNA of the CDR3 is TGCGCCAGCAGCAGCAGGGGACTCTATACCGGGGAGCTGTTTTTC.

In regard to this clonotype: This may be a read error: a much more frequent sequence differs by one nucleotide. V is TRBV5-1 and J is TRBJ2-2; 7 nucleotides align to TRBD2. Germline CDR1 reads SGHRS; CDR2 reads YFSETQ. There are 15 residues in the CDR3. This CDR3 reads CASSLPGGGTVELFF. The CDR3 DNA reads TGCGCCAGCAGCTTACCGGGAGGTGGCACCGTGGAGCTGTTTTTT.

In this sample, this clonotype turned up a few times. CDR3 bases: TGTGCCATCACGATCCCGGGACTAGCGGTCCCAGGGGAGCTGTTTTTT. It codes for CAITIPGLAVPGELFF. V and J are TRBV6-1 and TRBJ2-2; 11 bases are a match to TRBD2. The junction had 15 bases not matched to a gene; V was cut back by 10 bases and J by 8 bases. The CDR3 has 16 residues. In germline, CDR1 is MNHNS, CDR2 SASEGT.

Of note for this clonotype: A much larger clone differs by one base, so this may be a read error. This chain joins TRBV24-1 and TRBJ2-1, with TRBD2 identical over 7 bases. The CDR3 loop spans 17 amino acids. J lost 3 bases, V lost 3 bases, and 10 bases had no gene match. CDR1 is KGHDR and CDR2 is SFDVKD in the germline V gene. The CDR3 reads CATSDSGISGNYNEQFF. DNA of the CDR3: TGTGCCACCAGTGATAGCGGGATTAGCGGAAACTACAATGAGCAGTTCTTC.

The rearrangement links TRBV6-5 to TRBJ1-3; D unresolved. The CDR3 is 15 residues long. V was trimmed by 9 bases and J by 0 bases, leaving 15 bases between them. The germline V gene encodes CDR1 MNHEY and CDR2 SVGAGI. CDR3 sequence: CASNYSRTSGNTIYF. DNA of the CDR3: TGTGCCAGTAATTACTCGAGAACCTCTGGAAACACCATATATTTT.